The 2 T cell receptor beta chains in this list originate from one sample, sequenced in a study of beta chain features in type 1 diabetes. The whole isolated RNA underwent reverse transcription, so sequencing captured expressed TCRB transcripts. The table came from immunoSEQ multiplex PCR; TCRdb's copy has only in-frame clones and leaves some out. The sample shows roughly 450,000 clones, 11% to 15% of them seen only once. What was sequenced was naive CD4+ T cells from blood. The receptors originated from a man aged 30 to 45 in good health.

Here the CDR3 reads CASSITSFYEQYV. In DNA form, the CDR3 reads TGTGCCAGTAGTATAACTAGCTTCTATGAGCAGTACGTC. V is TRBV19 and J is TRBJ2-7, with D possibly being TRBD2 (6 bases). V shed 2 bases and J shed 7 bases, with 12 bases lying between them. The CDR3 sequence is 13 residues long. Per the germline V gene, CDR1 is LNHDA and CDR2 is SQIVND (reference sequence).

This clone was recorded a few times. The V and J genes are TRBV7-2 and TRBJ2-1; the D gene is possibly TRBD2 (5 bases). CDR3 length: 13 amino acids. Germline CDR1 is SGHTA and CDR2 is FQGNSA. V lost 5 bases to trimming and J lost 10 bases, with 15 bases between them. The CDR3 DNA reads TGTGCCAGCAGCCCCAGAGTAGCGTCCGAGCAGTTCTTC. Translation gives CASSPRVASEQFF.